This T cell receptor beta chain comes out of a study of cytomegalovirus exposure and HLA in healthy donors. Study overall: A prior analysis found more than 90 million unique TCR beta sequences from 170 million or so T cells. Study-wide findings and caveats: In a later analysis, several top co-occurrence clusters appeared linked to parvovirus B19, influenza, CMV and Epstein-Barr virus. An analysis was carried out at a later point. It showed that HLA-associated TCR beta chains were more clonally expanded than equally common non-associated chains.

Regarding this clone: What it binds is not known.

Amplification used 60 Vbeta primers and 13 Jbeta primers. Per the original methods: Per a later analysis, the number of unique TCR beta chains was roughly 87 million, of which roughly 11 million were shared. The assay was immunoSEQ multiplex PCR, and TCRdb's table has in-frame clones only and misses some. For V, J and clone size, that table is used; D and trimming come from the DNA. The sample lists 110,000 to 150,000 clones; roughly 70% were seen once. The CDR3 is 18 residues long. Germline assignment: CDR1 SGHRS and CDR2 YFSETQ. V dropped 0 bases and J dropped 8 bases, with 26 bases sitting between them.

This rearrangement joins TRBV5-1 to TRBJ1-2; D is perhaps TRBD1 (5 bases). The TCR comes from a woman aged 55-69 years in good health and CMV-seropositive. The sequenced sample consisted of PBMCs. For the CDR3, the DNA is TGCGCCAGCAGCTTGGCCCCTGACATCGGGGGTGGAGGGAGCGGCTACACCTTC. Encoded protein: CASSLAPDIGGGGSGYTF. Together with reference TRBV5-1 and TRBJ1-2, the CDR3 gives the full variable domain: KAGVTQTPRYLIKTRGQQVTLSCSPISGHRSVSWYQQTPGQGLQFLFEYFSETQRNKGNFPGRFSGRQFSNSRSEMNVSTLELGDSALYLCASSLAPDIGGGGSGYTFGSGTRLTVV.